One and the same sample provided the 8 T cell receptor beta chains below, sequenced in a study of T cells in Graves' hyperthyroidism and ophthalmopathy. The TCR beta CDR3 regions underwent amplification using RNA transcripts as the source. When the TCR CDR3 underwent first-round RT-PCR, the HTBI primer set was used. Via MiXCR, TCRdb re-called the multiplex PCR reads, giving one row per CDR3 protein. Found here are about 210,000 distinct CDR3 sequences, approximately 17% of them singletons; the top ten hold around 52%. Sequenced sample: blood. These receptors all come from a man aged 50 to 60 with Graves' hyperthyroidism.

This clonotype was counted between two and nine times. In DNA form, the CDR3 reads TGTGCCAGCAGTCCTGGTTGGGGGGAGGGCCCAATTTCCTACGAGCAGTACTTC. Protein sequence: CASSPGWGEGPISYEQYF. This chain joins TRBV6-1 and TRBJ2-7, with 7 bases that match TRBD2. The CDR3 spans 18 residues. CDR1 MNHNS and CDR2 SASEGT come from the germline V gene. The V and J ends lost 5 bases and 1 base, in that order; junction bases with no gene match: 17.

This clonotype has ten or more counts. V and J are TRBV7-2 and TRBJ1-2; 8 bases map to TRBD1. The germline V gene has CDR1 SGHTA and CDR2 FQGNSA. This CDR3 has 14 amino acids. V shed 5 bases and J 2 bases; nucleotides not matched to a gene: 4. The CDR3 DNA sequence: TGTGCCAGCAGCACCAGGACAGGGAACTATGGCTACACCTTC. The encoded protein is CASSTRTGNYGYTF.

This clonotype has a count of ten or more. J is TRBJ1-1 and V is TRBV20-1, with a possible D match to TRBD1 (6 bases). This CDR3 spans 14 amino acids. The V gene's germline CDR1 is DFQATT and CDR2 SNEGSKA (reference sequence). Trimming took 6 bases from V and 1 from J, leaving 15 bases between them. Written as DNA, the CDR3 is TGCAGTGCGCTCGTTGGGGGGCAGAACACTGAAGCTTTCTTT. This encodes CSALVGGQNTEAFF.

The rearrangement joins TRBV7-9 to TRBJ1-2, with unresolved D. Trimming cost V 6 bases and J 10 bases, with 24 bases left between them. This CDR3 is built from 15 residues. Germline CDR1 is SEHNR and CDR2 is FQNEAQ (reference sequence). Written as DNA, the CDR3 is TGTGCCAGCAGTCACAACGCCGGCAGCAATAGCGACTACACCTTC. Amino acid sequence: CASSHNAGSNSDYTF.

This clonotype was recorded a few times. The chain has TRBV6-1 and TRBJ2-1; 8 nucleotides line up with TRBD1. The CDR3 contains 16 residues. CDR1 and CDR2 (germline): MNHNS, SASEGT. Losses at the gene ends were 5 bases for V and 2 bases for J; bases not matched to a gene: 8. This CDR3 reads CASSFGQGGPYNEQFF. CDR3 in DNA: TGTGCCAGCAGTTTCGGACAGGGAGGACCCTACAATGAGCAGTTCTTC.

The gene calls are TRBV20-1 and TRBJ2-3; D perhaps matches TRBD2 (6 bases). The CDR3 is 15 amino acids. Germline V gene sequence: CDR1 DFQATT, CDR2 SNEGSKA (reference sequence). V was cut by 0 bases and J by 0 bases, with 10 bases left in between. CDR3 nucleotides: TGCAGTGCTAGAGATGCGGGAACCAGCACAGATACGCAGTATTTT. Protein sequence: CSARDAGTSTDTQYF.

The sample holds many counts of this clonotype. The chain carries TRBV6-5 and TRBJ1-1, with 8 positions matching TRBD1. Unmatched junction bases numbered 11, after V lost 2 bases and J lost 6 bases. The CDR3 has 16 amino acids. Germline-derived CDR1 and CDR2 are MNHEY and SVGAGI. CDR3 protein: CASSYTSTGERAEAFF. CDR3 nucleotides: TGTGCCAGCAGTTACACGTCGACAGGGGAGAGGGCTGAAGCTTTCTTT.

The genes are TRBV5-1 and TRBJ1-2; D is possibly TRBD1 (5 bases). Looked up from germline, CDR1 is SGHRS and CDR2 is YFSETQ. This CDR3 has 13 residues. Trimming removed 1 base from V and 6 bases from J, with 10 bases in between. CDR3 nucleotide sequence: TGCGCCAGCAGCTTGATATCACAGGATGGCTACACCTTC. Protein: CASSLISQDGYTF.